This entry describes one TCR beta chain. Germline is not matched at one junction end, which may reflect a read error. This record comes from a study of blood T cells in healthy people across ages. Next came a second PCR, run for about 6 to 12 cycles, which used a sample-barcoded 5' primer along with a J-beta primer mix. MiXCR, run by TCRdb on the 5' RACE reads, gives a single entry per CDR3 protein. The data contain hundreds of thousands of distinct CDR3 sequences, 36% of them singletons. Germline values: CDR1 LGHNA, CDR2 YNFKEQ. The CDR3 has 17 residues. V usage is TRBV4-2 and J usage is TRBJ2-3; 9 bases map to TRBD1. The source material was blood. The TCR was taken from a man aged 18-30 years in good health. CDR3 sequence reads: CASSPSWDRVGSDAQYF. The CDR3, as DNA: TGTGCCAGCAGCCCAAGCTGGGACAGGGTGGGATCAGATGCGCAGTATTTT.